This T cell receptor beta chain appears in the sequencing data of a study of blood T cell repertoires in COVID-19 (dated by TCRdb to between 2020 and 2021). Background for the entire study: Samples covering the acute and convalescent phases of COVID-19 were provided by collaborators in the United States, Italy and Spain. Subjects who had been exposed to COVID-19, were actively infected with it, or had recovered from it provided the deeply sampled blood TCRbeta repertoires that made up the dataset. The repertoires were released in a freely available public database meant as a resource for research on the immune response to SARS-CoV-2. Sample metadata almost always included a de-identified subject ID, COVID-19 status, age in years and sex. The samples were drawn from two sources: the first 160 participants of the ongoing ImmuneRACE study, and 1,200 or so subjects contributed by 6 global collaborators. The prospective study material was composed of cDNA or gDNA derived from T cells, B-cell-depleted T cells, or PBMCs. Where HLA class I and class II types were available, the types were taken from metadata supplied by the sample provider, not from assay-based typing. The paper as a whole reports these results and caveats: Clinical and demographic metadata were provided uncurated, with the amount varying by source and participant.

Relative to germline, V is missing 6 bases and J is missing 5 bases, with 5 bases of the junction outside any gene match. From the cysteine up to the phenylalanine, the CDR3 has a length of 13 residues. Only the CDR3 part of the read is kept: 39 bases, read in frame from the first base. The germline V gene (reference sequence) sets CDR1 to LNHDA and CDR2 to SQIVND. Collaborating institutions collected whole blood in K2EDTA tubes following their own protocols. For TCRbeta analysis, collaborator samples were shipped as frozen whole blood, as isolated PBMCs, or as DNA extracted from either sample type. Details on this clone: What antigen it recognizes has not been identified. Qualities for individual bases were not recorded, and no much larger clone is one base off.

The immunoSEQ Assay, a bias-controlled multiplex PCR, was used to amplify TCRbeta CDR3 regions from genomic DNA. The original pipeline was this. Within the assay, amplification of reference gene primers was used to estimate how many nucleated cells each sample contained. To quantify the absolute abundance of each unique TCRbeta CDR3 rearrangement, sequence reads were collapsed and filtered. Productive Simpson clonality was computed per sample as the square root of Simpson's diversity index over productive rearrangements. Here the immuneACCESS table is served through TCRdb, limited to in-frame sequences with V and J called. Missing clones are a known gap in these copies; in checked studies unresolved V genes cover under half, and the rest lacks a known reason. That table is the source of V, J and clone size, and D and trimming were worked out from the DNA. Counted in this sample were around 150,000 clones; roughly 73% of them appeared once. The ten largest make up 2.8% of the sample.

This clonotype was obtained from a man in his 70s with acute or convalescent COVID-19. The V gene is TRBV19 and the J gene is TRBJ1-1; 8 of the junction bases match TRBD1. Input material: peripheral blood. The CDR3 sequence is CASSRGRGTEAFF. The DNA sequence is TGTGCCAGTAGCAGGGGGCGGGGAACTGAAGCTTTCTTT.